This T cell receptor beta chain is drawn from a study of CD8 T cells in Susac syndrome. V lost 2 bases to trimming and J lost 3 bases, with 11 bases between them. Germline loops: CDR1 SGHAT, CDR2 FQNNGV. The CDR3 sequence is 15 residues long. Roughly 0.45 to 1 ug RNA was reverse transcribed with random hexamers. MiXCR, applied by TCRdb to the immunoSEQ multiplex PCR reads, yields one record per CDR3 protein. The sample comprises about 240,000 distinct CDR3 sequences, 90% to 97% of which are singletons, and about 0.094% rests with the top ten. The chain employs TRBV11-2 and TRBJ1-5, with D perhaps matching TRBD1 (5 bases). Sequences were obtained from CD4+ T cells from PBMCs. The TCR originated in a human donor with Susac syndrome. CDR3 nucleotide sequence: TGTGCCAGCAGCTTAAGTGCAGGGCCCAATCAGCCCCAGCATTTT. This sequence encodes CASSLSAGPNQPQHF.